This passage covers 25 T cell receptor beta chains from one sample sequenced in a study of blood T cell repertoires in COVID-19. Sequenced by immunoSEQ multiplex PCR; TCRdb stores in-frame clones only, minus some. The sample carries 150,000 or so clones, about 83% recorded once. The specimen sequenced was peripheral blood. Every receptor here comes from a woman aged 60-75 years with COVID-19, enrolled during active disease.

The V call is TRBV5-5, the J call TRBJ1-5; 9 bases fit TRBD1. This CDR3 has 16 amino acids. V was clipped by 2 bases and J by 3 bases; unmatched bases: 6. Germline V gene sequence: CDR1 SGHKS, CDR2 YYEKEE (reference sequence). The CDR3 loop is CASSLGQGRVNQPQHF. The CDR3 nucleotides read TGTGCCAGCAGCTTAGGACAGGGGAGGGTCAATCAGCCCCAGCATTTT.

The rearrangement joins TRBV18 to TRBJ2-2, with 10 bases fitting TRBD1. Germline CDR1 KGHSH, CDR2 LQKENI. V shed 3 bases and J 6 bases; nucleotides not matched to a gene: 10. The CDR3 contains 17 residues. In DNA, the CDR3 is TGTGCCAGCTCACCGGACCGCCCTGGGACAGGGGCCGGGGAGCTGTTTTTT. It codes for CASSPDRPGTGAGELFF.

V is TRBV18 and J is TRBJ2-7; 9 nucleotides align to TRBD1. CDR1 and CDR2 from the germline V gene are KGHSH and LQKENI. The CDR3 contains 15 residues. V gave up 3 bases and J gave up 1 base; unmatched junction bases: 4. CDR3 sequence reads: CASSPGQGGSYEQYF. CDR3 nucleotide sequence: TGTGCCAGCTCACCGGGACAGGGAGGATCCTACGAGCAGTACTTC. Complete variable domain (other parts from reference TRBV18 and TRBJ2-7): NAGVMQNPRHLVRRRGQEARLRCSPMKGHSHVYWYRQLPEEGLKFMVYLQKENIIDESGMPKERFSAEFPKEGPSILRIQQVVRGDSAAYFCASSPGQGGSYEQYFGPGTRLTVT.

The J gene is TRBJ1-6, the V gene TRBV7-3, with D hard to call. V lost 5 bases and J 3 bases, leaving 11 bases between the germline ends. From germline, CDR1 is SGHTA and CDR2 FQGTGA. This CDR3 is built from 15 residues. CDR3 coding DNA: TGTGCCAGCAGCCAGCAGGCCCACTATAATTCACCCCTCCACTTT. Amino acid sequence: CASSQQAHYNSPLHF.

The V call is TRBV3-1 (or the pseudogene TRBV3-2), the J call TRBJ2-7; 10 bases fit TRBD2. Germline-derived CDR1 and CDR2 are LGHDT and YNNKEL (reference sequence). The V gene end was trimmed by 1 base and the J gene end by 5 bases; junction bases not matched to a gene: 17. The CDR3 runs to 19 residues. The chain's CDR3 is CASSQATGLATRAVHEQYF. Written as DNA, the CDR3 is TGTGCCAGCAGCCAAGCGACGGGACTAGCGACCCGGGCGGTGCACGAGCAGTACTTC.

This sequence joins TRBV7-9 and TRBJ1-1, with D perhaps TRBD1 (6 bases). The CDR3 is 12 amino acids. The germline gives CDR1 SEHNR, CDR2 FQNEAQ (reference sequence). Trimming shortened V by 8 bases and J by 4 bases, and 11 bases separated the two germline ends. This CDR3 reads CASEQGGTEAFF. The DNA for the CDR3 is TGTGCCAGCGAACAGGGCGGCACTGAAGCTTTCTTT. The full variable domain, rest sourced from reference TRBV7-9 and TRBJ1-1, is DTGVSQNPRHKITKRGQNVTFRCDPISEHNRLYWYRQTLGQGPEFLTYFQNEAQLEKSRLLSDRFSAERPKGSFSTLEIQRTEQGDSAMYLCASEQGGTEAFFGQGTRLTVV.

As regards this clone: Other DNA sequences in this sample translate to the same CDR3. The V and J genes are TRBV5-1 and TRBJ2-2; D might be TRBD2 (6 bases). The CDR3 has 15 residues. Germline CDR1 SGHRS, CDR2 YFSETQ. Trimming stripped 0 bases from V and 4 bases from J, with 10 bases between. This CDR3 reads CASSLAVGGTGELFF. CDR3 sequence (DNA): TGCGCCAGCAGCTTGGCGGTCGGGGGCACCGGGGAGCTGTTTTTT.

This chain connects TRBV14 to TRBJ2-3; 13 bases map to TRBD2. Unmatched junction bases numbered 2, after V lost 4 bases and J lost 1 base. The length of the CDR3 is 16 residues. Per germline, CDR1 SGHDN and CDR2 FVKESK. This CDR3 reads CASSRGTSGGTDTQYF. The CDR3 DNA reads TGTGCCAGCAGCCGAGGGACTAGCGGGGGCACAGATACGCAGTATTTT.

The genes are TRBV6-5 and TRBJ2-7; possible D gene TRBD2, 5 bases. CDR1 and CDR2 from the germline V gene are MNHEY and SVGAGI. The CDR3 is 15 residues long. Trimming took off 6 bases at V and 6 bases at J, with 21 bases between the two ends. CDR3 in amino acids: CASSHRAAPISEQYV. CDR3 nucleotide sequence: TGTGCCAGCAGCCACCGAGCGGCCCCTATCTCCGAGCAGTACGTC.

The chain links TRBV27 to TRBJ1-2, with D tentatively TRBD1 (6 bases). Trimming pared 8 bases from V and 7 bases from J, leaving 17 bases between. CDR1 and CDR2 (germline): MNHEY, SMNVEV (reference sequence). The CDR3 loop spans 13 amino acids. CDR3 region: CASSPGTLSGYTF. Written as DNA, the CDR3 is TGTGCCAGCTCCCCCGGGACACTGTCTGGCTACACCTTC.

This clone was counted once. The gene calls are TRBV9 and TRBJ1-3; 7 bases agree with TRBD1. The V and J ends lost 0 bases and 0 bases, in that order; junction bases with no gene match: 9. Germline CDR1 and CDR2: SGDLS and YYNGEE. The CDR3 runs 18 residues. In nucleotides, the CDR3 is TGTGCCAGCAGCGTAGGTGGAGACAGGGCCAGCTCTGGAAACACCATATATTTT. This codes for CASSVGGDRASSGNTIYF.

The chain joins TRBV25-1 to TRBJ1-1; TRBD1 is a possible D gene (6 bases). Trimming took off 4 bases at V and 1 base at J, with 16 bases between the two ends. The CDR3 spans 16 residues. CDR1 MGHDK and CDR2 SYGVNS come from the germline V gene. The CDR3 is CASSATGRWQNTEAFF. Written as DNA, the CDR3 is TGTGCCAGCAGTGCCACAGGGCGCTGGCAGAACACTGAAGCTTTCTTT.

The chain carries TRBV7-9 and TRBJ2-1; perhaps TRBD1 as D (5 bases). Germline CDR1 reads SEHNR; CDR2 reads FQNEAQ (reference sequence). The CDR3 length is 13 residues. The V and J ends lost 7 bases and 3 bases respectively, with 10 bases between them. CDR3 in amino acids: CASIDQGYNEQFF. The CDR3 region has the DNA TGTGCCAGCATAGACCAGGGCTACAATGAGCAGTTCTTC.

This chain uses TRBV6-6 with TRBJ1-2, with TRBD1 matching 9 bases. The CDR3 is 15 residues long. Germline CDR1 reads MNHNY; CDR2 reads SVGAGI (reference sequence). With 2 bases clipped from V and 4 bases from J, the junction kept 5 bases outside the gene matches. The CDR3 region has the DNA TGTGCCAGCAGTTACGAGACAGGGGGAAGCTATGGCTACACCTTC. Translated, it gives CASSYETGGSYGYTF.

This chain uses TRBV3-1 (or the pseudogene TRBV3-2) with TRBJ1-1; 7 bases line up with TRBD1. The CDR3 loop spans 16 amino acids. Germline V gene sequence: CDR1 LGHDT, CDR2 YNNKEL (reference sequence). V lost 4 bases to trimming and J lost 6 bases; unmatched junction nucleotides: 14. The CDR3 coding sequence is TGTGCCAGCAGCCCTCGGACAGGCGGCGGGATGGCTGAAGCTTTCTTT. Amino acids: CASSPRTGGGMAEAFF.

This clone has a handful of counts. This sequence joins TRBV9 and TRBJ1-6, with D perhaps TRBD1 (6 bases). The V end was cut by 4 bases, the J end by 4 bases, with 15 bases between. The length of the CDR3 is 16 residues. Germline values: CDR1 SGDLS, CDR2 YYNGEE. DNA for the CDR3: TGTGCCAGCAGCTTAGGGGGGGACGGTTATAATTCACCCCTCCACTTT. It is translated as CASSLGGDGYNSPLHF.

This chain uses TRBV9 with TRBJ2-3, with D perhaps TRBD2 (6 bases). Germline CDR1 is SGDLS and CDR2 is YYNGEE. The CDR3 length is 17 residues. The ends were cut back, 0 bases at V and 0 bases at J, with 14 bases in the middle. The CDR3 loop is CASSVVRDLPSTDTQYF. The CDR3, as DNA: TGTGCCAGCAGCGTAGTAAGGGACTTACCTAGCACAGATACGCAGTATTTT.

V is TRBV9 and J is TRBJ1-2, with TRBD1 matching over 9 bases. The length of the CDR3 is 15 residues. J gave up 4 bases and V 5 bases, and 9 bases lay outside the gene matches. Germline loops: CDR1 SGDLS, CDR2 YYNGEE. The CDR3: CASSPPGQGFYGYTF. The CDR3 DNA is TGTGCCAGCAGTCCACCGGGACAGGGATTCTATGGCTACACCTTC.

The rearrangement joins TRBV7-3 to TRBJ2-7; 7 bases are a match to TRBD1. The CDR3 is 13 residues long. V was clipped by 0 bases and J by 6 bases; unmatched bases: 2. CDR1 and CDR2 from the germline V gene are SGHTA and FQGTGA. CDR3 amino acids: CASSLTGQAEQYF. CDR3 nucleotides: TGTGCCAGCAGCTTAACCGGACAGGCCGAGCAGTACTTC.

The rearrangement uses TRBV5-5 and TRBJ2-1, with D unresolved. V lost 1 base, J lost 1 base, and 15 bases lay in between. The CDR3 sequence is 17 residues long. Germline CDR1 is SGHKS and CDR2 is YYEKEE (reference sequence). CDR3 amino acids: CASSLRFRGVSYNEQFF. The CDR3 DNA follows: TGTGCCAGCAGCTTGAGGTTCCGAGGAGTGTCCTACAATGAGCAGTTCTTC.

The chain links TRBV19 to TRBJ1-2; D unresolved. Trimming cost V 2 bases and J 8 bases, with 15 bases left between them. Germline V gene data show CDR1 as LNHDA and CDR2 as SQIVND (reference sequence). The CDR3 totals 14 residues. The CDR3 region is CASSIPGGERGYTF. DNA of the CDR3: TGTGCCAGTAGTATACCCGGCGGAGAAAGGGGCTACACCTTC.

The chain combines TRBV3-1 (or the pseudogene TRBV3-2) with TRBJ2-5; tentative D call: TRBD1 (6 bases). The CDR3 contains 13 residues. Germline V gene lookup returns CDR1 LGHDT and CDR2 YNNKEL (reference sequence). Trimming removed 4 bases at V and 7 bases at J, with 13 bases between. CDR3 sequence (DNA): TGTGCCAGCAGCCGTGGACAGCCGGGGACCCAGTACTTC. It translates to CASSRGQPGTQYF.

This chain uses TRBV6-6 with TRBJ1-2, with D hard to call. Germline lookup yields CDR1 MNHNY and CDR2 SVGAGI (reference sequence). V was pared by 4 bases and J by 4 bases, with 10 bases between. The CDR3 has 13 residues. CDR3 sequence: CASSSTVSYGYTF. CDR3 nucleotides: TGTGCCAGCAGTTCCACAGTGAGCTATGGCTACACCTTC.

The gene calls are TRBV2 and TRBJ1-5; TRBD1 matches at 7 bases. Germline CDR1 is SNHLY and CDR2 is FYNNEI. V shed 5 bases and J 0 bases; nucleotides not matched to a gene: 4. The CDR3 totals 15 residues. DNA for the CDR3: TGTGCCAGCAGTAGGGACAGTTATAGCAATCAGCCCCAGCATTTT. Protein: CASSRDSYSNQPQHF.

This sequence joins TRBV6-6 and TRBJ1-6; tentative D call: TRBD1 (5 bases). This CDR3 has 13 amino acids. V dropped 6 bases and J dropped 8 bases, with 11 bases sitting between them. Germline V gene sequence: CDR1 MNHNY, CDR2 SVGAGI (reference sequence). The CDR3 loop is CASRTGGDSPLHF. In DNA form, the CDR3 reads TGTGCCAGCAGAACCGGGGGGGATTCACCCCTCCACTTT.